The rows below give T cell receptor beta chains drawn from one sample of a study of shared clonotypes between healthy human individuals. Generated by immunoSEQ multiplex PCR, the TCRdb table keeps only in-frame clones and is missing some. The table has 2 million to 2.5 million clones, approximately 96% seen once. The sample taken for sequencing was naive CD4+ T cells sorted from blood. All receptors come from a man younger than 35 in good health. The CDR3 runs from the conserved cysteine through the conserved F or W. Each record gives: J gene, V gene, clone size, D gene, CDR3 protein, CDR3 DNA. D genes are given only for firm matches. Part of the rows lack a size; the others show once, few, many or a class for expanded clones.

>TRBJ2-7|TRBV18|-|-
CASSPLAQISYEQYF
TGTGCCAGCTCACCGTTAGCACAGATCTCCTACGAGCAGTACTTC
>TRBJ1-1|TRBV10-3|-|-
CAIRVREVDTEAFF
TGTGCCATCCGAGTGAGGGAGGTAGACACTGAAGCTTTCTTT
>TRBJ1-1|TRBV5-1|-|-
CASRSGEVSTEAFF
TGCGCCAGTCGATCAGGGGAGGTGAGCACTGAAGCTTTCTTT
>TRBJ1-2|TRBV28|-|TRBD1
CASRGWTGAYYGYTF
TGTGCCAGCAGGGGATGGACAGGGGCTTATTATGGCTACACCTTC
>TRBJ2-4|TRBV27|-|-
CASSLGVAKNIQYF
TGTGCCAGCAGTTTAGGAGTAGCCAAAAACATTCAGTACTTC
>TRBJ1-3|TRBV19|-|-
CASSISQGLGNTIYF
TGTGCCAGTAGTATATCGCAGGGGCTCGGAAACACCATATATTTT
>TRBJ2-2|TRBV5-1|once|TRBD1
CASNTGGLNTGELFF
TGCGCCAGCAATACAGGGGGCCTGAACACCGGGGAGCTGTTTTTT
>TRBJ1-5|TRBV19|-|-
CASSITVPMGYSNQPQHF
TGTGCCAGTAGTATTACCGTGCCTATGGGCTATAGCAATCAGCCCCAGCATTTT
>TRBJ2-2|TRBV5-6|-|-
CASSLGRRAYTGELFF
TGTGCCAGCAGCTTGGGACGGCGGGCTTACACCGGGGAGCTGTTTTTT
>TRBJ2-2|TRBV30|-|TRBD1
CAWSVQGPNTGELFF
TGTGCCTGGAGTGTACAGGGGCCTAACACCGGGGAGCTGTTTTTT
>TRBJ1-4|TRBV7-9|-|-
CASSHRREKLFF
TGTGCCAGCAGCCACCGCCGGGAAAAACTGTTTTTT
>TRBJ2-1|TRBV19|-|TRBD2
CASSPLGLAGGNEQFF
TGTGCCAGTAGTCCCCTGGGACTAGCGGGAGGGAATGAGCAGTTCTTC
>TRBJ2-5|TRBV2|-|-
CASSEIVETQYF
TGTGCCAGCAGTGAAATTGTGGAGACCCAGTACTTC
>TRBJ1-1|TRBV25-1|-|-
CASRWSADTEAFF
TGTGCCAGCAGATGGAGTGCGGACACTGAAGCTTTCTTT
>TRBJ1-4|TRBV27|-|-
CASSPIFPVKLFF
TGTGCCAGCAGCCCAATATTCCCGGTAAAACTGTTTTTT
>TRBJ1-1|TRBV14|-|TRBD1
CASSRGTAFEAFF
TGTGCCAGCAGCCGCGGGACAGCCTTTGAAGCTTTCTTT
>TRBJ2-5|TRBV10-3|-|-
CATGGAPGETQYF
TGTGCCACTGGCGGTGCTCCAGGAGAGACCCAGTACTTC
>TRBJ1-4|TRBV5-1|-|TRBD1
CASSLGQGAEKLFF
TGCGCCAGCAGCTTGGGGCAGGGGGCTGAAAAACTGTTTTTT
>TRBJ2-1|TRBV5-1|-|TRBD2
CATQPGLAPAPYNEQFF
TGCGCCACCCAACCGGGACTAGCTCCAGCGCCCTACAATGAGCAGTTCTTC
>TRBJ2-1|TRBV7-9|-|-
CASSLTGTYYNEQFF
TGTGCCAGCAGCCTTACCGGGACTTACTACAATGAGCAGTTCTTC
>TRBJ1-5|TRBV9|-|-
CASSAGGISGGNQPQHF
TGTGCCAGCAGCGCCGGAGGTATCTCTGGGGGCAATCAGCCCCAGCATTTT
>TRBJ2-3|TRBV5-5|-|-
CASRMRQSTDTQYF
TGTGCCAGCAGAATGAGACAGTCCACAGATACGCAGTATTTT
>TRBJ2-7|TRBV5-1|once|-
CASSLVGAKGDEQYF
TGCGCCAGCAGCTTGGTAGGGGCTAAAGGAGACGAGCAGTACTTC
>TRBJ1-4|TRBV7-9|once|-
CASSEPGTLLGDEKLFF
TGTGCCAGCAGCGAGCCGGGGACTCTCCTGGGAGATGAAAAACTGTTTTTT
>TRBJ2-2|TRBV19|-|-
CASRWEANTGELFF
TGTGCCAGTAGATGGGAGGCGAACACCGGGGAGCTGTTTTTT
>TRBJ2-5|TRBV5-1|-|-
CASSLSVTEGQTQYF
TGCGCCAGCAGCTTGAGCGTGACAGAGGGACAGACCCAGTACTTC
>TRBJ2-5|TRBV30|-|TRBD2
CAWKLAGVETQYF
TGTGCCTGGAAACTAGCGGGAGTGGAGACCCAGTACTTC
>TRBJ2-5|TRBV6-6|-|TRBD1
CAINRGPGETQYF
TGTGCCATCAACAGGGGTCCGGGAGAGACCCAGTACTTC
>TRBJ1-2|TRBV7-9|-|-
CASSPTGPYGYTF
TGTGCCAGCAGCCCTACAGGACCCTATGGCTACACCTTC
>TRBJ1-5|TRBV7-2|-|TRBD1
CASSSDRVARDSNQPQHF
TGTGCCAGCAGCTCTGACAGGGTGGCGAGAGATAGCAATCAGCCCCAGCATTTT
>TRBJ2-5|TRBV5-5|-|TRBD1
CASSLGPTGAGETQYF
TGTGCCAGCAGCTTGGGTCCCACAGGGGCGGGAGAGACCCAGTACTTC
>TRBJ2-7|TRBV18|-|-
CASSPLAGHVEQYF
TGTGCCAGCTCACCACTGGCAGGGCATGTCGAGCAGTACTTC
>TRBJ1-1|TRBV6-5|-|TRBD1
CASRPSGGTEAFF
TGTGCCAGCAGACCCTCAGGGGGCACTGAAGCTTTCTTT
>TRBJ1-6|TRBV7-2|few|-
CASSLGPMTASPLHF
TGTGCCAGCAGCTTAGGTCCCATGACAGCTTCACCCCTCCACTTT
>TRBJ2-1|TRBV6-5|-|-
CASSSRRNEQFF
TGTGCCAGCAGTTCTCGCCGAAATGAGCAGTTCTTC
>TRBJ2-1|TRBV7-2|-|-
CASSFSGSVYNEQFF
TGTGCCAGCAGCTTCAGCGGTAGCGTCTACAATGAGCAGTTCTTC
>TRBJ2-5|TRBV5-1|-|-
CASSLGAAIGRTQYF
TGCGCCAGCAGCTTGGGTGCGGCTATCGGACGGACCCAGTACTTC
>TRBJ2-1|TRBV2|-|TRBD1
CATGTGQRIYNEQFF
TGTGCCACCGGTACGGGACAGAGAATATACAATGAGCAGTTCTTC
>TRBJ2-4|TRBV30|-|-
CAWSVHGAKNIQYF
TGTGCCTGGAGTGTACACGGGGCCAAAAACATTCAGTACTTC
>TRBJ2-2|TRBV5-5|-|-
CASSLEQANTGELFF
TGTGCCAGCAGCTTGGAACAGGCGAACACCGGGGAGCTGTTTTTT
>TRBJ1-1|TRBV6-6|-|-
CASSYTAGATEAFF
TGTGCCAGCAGTTACACGGCAGGGGCGACTGAAGCTTTCTTT
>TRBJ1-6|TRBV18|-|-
CASSGQKYSPLHF
TGTGCCAGCTCGGGACAAAAATATTCACCCCTCCACTTT
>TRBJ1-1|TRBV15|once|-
CATSRGEGSNAEAFF
TGTGCCACCAGCAGAGGTGAGGGGTCGAACGCTGAAGCTTTCTTT
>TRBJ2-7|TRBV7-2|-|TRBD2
CASSSGLAGSYEQYF
TGTGCCAGCAGCTCAGGACTAGCGGGATCCTACGAGCAGTACTTC
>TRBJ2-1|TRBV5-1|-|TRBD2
CASSLGAGAEQFF
TGCGCCAGCAGCTTGGGAGCGGGGGCTGAGCAGTTCTTC
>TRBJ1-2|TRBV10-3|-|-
CAISRDGGTNYGYTF
TGCGCCATCAGTAGGGACGGGGGAACTAACTATGGCTACACCTTC
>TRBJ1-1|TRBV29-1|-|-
CSVGRNTEAFF
TGCAGCGTTGGCCGGAACACTGAAGCTTTCTTT
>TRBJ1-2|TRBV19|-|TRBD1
CASSTGQGIGGYTF
TGTGCCAGTAGTACGGGACAGGGTATCGGTGGCTACACCTTC